This T cell receptor beta chain emerged from a study of blood T cells in healthy people across ages. Study outcomes and limitations: Per million T cells, the diversity of TCR beta decreased roughly linearly as age advanced. CMV status of donors was unknown, possibly confounding expanded clonotype changes.

For the second PCR, which ran for 7 to 11 cycles, a sample-barcoded 5' primer and a J-beta primer mix were used. A single record per CDR3 protein comes from TCRdb applying MiXCR to the 5' RACE reads. The sample has about 800,000 distinct CDR3 sequences, 58% seen once. Donor samples were obtained from healthy Caucasian individuals from Russia, aged about 6 to 90. V shed 8 bases and J shed 0 bases, with 14 bases lying between them. The CDR3 has 15 residues. Germline V lookup: CDR1 SGHVS, CDR2 FQNEAQ. Concerning this clonotype: Its antigen is unknown.

Sequencing input: blood. This clonotype was obtained from a man under 40 in good health. This sequence joins TRBV7-8 and TRBJ2-1; the D gene is possibly TRBD2 (6 bases). The CDR3 DNA reads as TGTGCCAGCCTAACCCGGGAGAGCTCCTACAATGAGCAGTTCTTC. This translates into CASLTRESSYNEQFF.